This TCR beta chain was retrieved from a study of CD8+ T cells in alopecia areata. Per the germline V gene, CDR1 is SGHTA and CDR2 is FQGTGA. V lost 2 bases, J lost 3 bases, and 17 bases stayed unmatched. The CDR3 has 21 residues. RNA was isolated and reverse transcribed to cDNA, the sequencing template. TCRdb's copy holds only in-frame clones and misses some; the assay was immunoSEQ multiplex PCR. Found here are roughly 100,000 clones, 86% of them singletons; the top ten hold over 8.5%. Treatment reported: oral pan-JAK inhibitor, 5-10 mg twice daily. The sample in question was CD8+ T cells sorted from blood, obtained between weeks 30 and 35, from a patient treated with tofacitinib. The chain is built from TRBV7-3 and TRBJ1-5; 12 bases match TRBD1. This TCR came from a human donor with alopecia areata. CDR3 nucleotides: TGTGCCAGCAGCTTACTCCACCGTCGGGACAGGGGGCGAAACATCAATCAGCCCCAGCATTTT. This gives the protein CASSLLHRRDRGRNINQPQHF.